This is a list of T cell receptor beta chains from one sample in a study of OX40 agonist ivuxolimab in advanced cancers. The repertoire was sequenced with immunoSEQ multiplex PCR; TCRdb's copy has only in-frame clones and lacks some. Of about 77,000 clones listed, 81% were seen once; the top ten hold 3.5% to 6%. The sample was CD4+ or CD8+ T cells sorted from blood, taken in a trial of the OX40 agonist ivuxolimab. The origin of the receptors is an adult with an advanced solid tumor such as melanoma, head and neck, liver or kidney cancer. CDR3s include the opening cysteine and the closing phenylalanine or tryptophan. The D gene is left open where the match is weak. Rows may omit the clone size; those that give it use once, few, many or a size class.

cdr3_length d_call j_call clone_size v_call cdr3_aa cdr3_nt
17 NA TRBJ2-2 NA TRBV7-3 CASSQSPPGLFAGELFF TGTGCCAGCAGCCAATCCCCACCGGGACTTTTTGCCGGGGAGCTGTTTTTT
15 NA TRBJ1-3 NA TRBV7-9 CASSPVKGYGNTIYF TGTGCCAGCAGCCCGGTGAAGGGATACGGAAACACCATATATTTT
15 NA TRBJ1-4 NA TRBV2 CASHGWQPTNEKLFF TGTGCCAGTCACGGTTGGCAGCCAACTAATGAAAAACTGTTTTTT
15 NA TRBJ1-6 few TRBV5-4 CASSLGAVRNSPLHF TGTGCCAGCAGCTTAGGTGCAGTTCGTAATTCACCCCTCCACTTT
15 TRBD1 TRBJ1-2 NA TRBV14 CASSQDHRGIDGYTF TGTGCCAGCAGCCAAGATCACAGGGGGATAGATGGCTACACCTTC
15 TRBD2 TRBJ2-2 few TRBV4-3 CASSQEGGVTGELFF TGCGCCAGCAGCCAAGAGGGGGGGGTAACCGGGGAGCTGTTTTTT
15 NA TRBJ1-1 NA TRBV19 CASSQRSGSGTEAFF TGTGCCAGTAGCCAGAGGTCAGGGAGCGGCACTGAAGCTTTCTTT
14 NA TRBJ1-2 NA TRBV5-4 CASSSIPLGYGYTF TGTGCCAGCAGCTCCATCCCATTGGGTTATGGCTACACCTTC
12 NA TRBJ2-7 NA TRBV18 CASSPPAGEQYF TGTGCCAGCTCACCACCGGCGGGCGAGCAGTACTTC
11 NA TRBJ1-2 few TRBV6-5 CASRKGLGYTF TGTGCCAGCAGAAAAGGACTGGGCTACACCTTC
15 NA TRBJ2-5 NA TRBV12-5 CASAIKQGLQETQYF TGTGCTAGTGCAATTAAACAGGGCTTACAAGAGACCCAGTACTTC
15 TRBD2 TRBJ2-1 few TRBV7-6 CASSWGTSHHNEQFF TGTGCCAGCAGCTGGGGGACTAGCCACCACAATGAGCAGTTCTTC
15 NA TRBJ2-5 NA TRBV7-9 CASSPPGPLEGEQYF TGTGCCAGCAGCCCGCCGGGGCCCCTCGAGGGGGAGCAGTACTTC
14 NA TRBJ2-4 NA TRBV11-2 CASSFTQGENIQYF TGTGCCAGCAGCTTTACCCAGGGAGAAAACATTCAGTACTTC